This entry features one T cell receptor beta chain sequence. The data originate from a study of response to subunit inactivated influenza vaccine. CDR1 ENHRY and CDR2 SYGVKD come from the germline V gene. The V gene end was trimmed by 3 bases and the J gene end by 2 bases; junction bases not matched to a gene: 15. The CDR3 consists of 18 residues. TCRdb re-derived calls from the RT-PCR reads in MiXCR, one entry per CDR3 protein. Among around 600,000 distinct CDR3 sequences listed, 10% to 12% were seen once. The same sample was also used in a study of T cells expressing NK-cell markers. That source reports: Beta-chain TCR cDNA was generated via 5'RACE template switching with UMIs.

The chain carries TRBV10-3 and TRBJ2-5; 7 bases are a match to TRBD2. The sample was PBMCs from blood, taken on the day of vaccination. The clonotype was recovered from a middle-aged man who received an inactivated influenza vaccine. This CDR3 reads CAISEVETSRRPQETQYF. CDR3 sequence (DNA): TGTGCCATCAGTGAAGTGGAGACTAGCAGGAGGCCGCAAGAGACCCAGTACTTC.